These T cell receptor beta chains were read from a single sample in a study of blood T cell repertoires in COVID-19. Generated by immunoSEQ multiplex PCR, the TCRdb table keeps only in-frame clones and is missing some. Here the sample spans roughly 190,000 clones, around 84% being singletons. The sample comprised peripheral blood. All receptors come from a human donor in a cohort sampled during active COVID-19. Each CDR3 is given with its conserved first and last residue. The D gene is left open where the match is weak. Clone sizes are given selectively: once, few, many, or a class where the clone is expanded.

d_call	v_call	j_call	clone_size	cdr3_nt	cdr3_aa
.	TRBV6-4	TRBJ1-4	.	TGTGCCAGCTTCTTGGGCTACCCCGCGTTTTTT	CASFLGYPAFF
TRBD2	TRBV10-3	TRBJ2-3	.	TGTGCCATCAGTGACCCCTTCCCTAGCGGGGGGTTACATACGCAGTATTTT	CAISDPFPSGGLHTQYF
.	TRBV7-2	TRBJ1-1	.	TGTGCCAGCAGCTCCCGGGATTATAACACTGAAGCTTTCTTT	CASSSRDYNTEAFF
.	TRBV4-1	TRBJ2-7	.	TGCGCCAGCAGCCAAGACCCCGTTTACGAGCAGTACTTC	CASSQDPVYEQYF
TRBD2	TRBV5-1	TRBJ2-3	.	TGCGCCAGCAGCTCCTCTAGCGGCCGCACAGATACGCAGTATTTT	CASSSSSGRTDTQYF
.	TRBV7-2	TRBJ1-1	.	TGTGCCAGCAGCTCGCACGGGACATCGAACACTGAAGCTTTCTTT	CASSSHGTSNTEAFF
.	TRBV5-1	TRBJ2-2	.	TGCGCCAGCAGCTTTGATAATTCGGGCGGGGAGCTGTTTTTT	CASSFDNSGGELFF
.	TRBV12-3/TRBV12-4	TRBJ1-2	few	TGTGCCAGCAGCTCCCTATCTAACTATGGCTACACCTTC	CASSSLSNYGYTF
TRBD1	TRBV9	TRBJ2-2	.	TGTGCCAGCACGCAAGGACAGGGTGCGAGAACCGGGGAGCTGTTTTTT	CASTQGQGARTGELFF
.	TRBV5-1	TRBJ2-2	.	TGCGCCAGCAGCTTCCAACCCGGAGGCACCGGGGAGCTGTTTTTT	CASSFQPGGTGELFF
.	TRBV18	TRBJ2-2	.	TGTGCCAGCTCCCTTTATACGAACACCGGGGAGCTGTTTTTT	CASSLYTNTGELFF
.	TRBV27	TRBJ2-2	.	TGTGCCAGCTGCCAGGGGTGGGACACCGGGGAGCTGTTTTTT	CASCQGWDTGELFF
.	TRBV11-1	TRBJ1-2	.	TGTGCCAGCAGCCCCAGTGCCGTATCCTATGGCTACACCTTC	CASSPSAVSYGYTF
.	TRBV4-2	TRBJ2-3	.	TGTGCCAGCAGCCGGACCCGGGGTTCTAGCACAGATACGCAGTATTTT	CASSRTRGSSTDTQYF
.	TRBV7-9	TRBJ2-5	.	TGTGCCAGCAGTACCCGGTCTATCCGTCAAGAGACCCAGTACTTC	CASSTRSIRQETQYF
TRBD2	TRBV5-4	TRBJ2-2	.	TGTGCCAGCAGCTTGGGGTCGGCGGGAGGTCCCGGGGAGCTGTTTTTT	CASSLGSAGGPGELFF
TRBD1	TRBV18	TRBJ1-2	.	TGTGCCAGCTCACTATCAGGGGGCTACTTGGGCTATGGCTACACCTTC	CASSLSGGYLGYGYTF
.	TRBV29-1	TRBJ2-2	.	TGCAGCGTTGAATCGCAGGTTGCCGGGGAGCTGTTTTTT	CSVESQVAGELFF
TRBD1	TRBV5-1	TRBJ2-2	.	TGCGCCAGCAGCTCAGGGGGCGCGGGCACCGGGGAGCTGTTTTTT	CASSSGGAGTGELFF
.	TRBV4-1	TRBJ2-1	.	TGCGCCAGCAGCCGAAGCTCCATCTCCACGGGGTGGGATGAGCAGTTCTTC	CASSRSSISTGWDEQFF
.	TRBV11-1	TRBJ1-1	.	TGTGCCAGCAGCCCGATAACAAGGAGTACTGAAGCTTTCTTT	CASSPITRSTEAFF
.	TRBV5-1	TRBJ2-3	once	TGCGCCAGCAGCCCCACTCAGGGTTCAGATACGCAGTATTTT	CASSPTQGSDTQYF
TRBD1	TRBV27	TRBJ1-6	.	TGTGCCAGCAGTGACAAGACAGGGTTAAATTCACCCCTCCACTTT	CASSDKTGLNSPLHF
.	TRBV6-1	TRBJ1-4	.	TGTGCCAGCAGTTATAGGGACTCTGAAAAACTGTTTTTT	CASSYRDSEKLFF
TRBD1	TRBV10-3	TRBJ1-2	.	TGTGCCATCAGGGAAGGACAGGGGAACTATGGCTACACCTTC	CAIREGQGNYGYTF
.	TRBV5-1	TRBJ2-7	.	TGCGCCAGCAGCTTGGATCTCGGCTACGAGCAGTACTTC	CASSLDLGYEQYF
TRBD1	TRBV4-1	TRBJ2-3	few	TGCGCCAGCAGCCAATTAGGGGACAGTAGCACAGATACGCAGTATTTT	CASSQLGDSSTDTQYF
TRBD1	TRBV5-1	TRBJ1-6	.	TGCGCCAGCAGCCCGGGACAGAATAATTCACCCCTCCACTTT	CASSPGQNNSPLHF
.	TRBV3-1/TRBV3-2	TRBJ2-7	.	TGTGCCAGCAGCCCCGGGACAACCTACGAGCAGTACTTC	CASSPGTTYEQYF
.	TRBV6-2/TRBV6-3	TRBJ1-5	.	TGTGCCAGCAGTCTGGCGAGGCGAAGCGGGGCCCTAAACAATCAGCCCCAGCATTTT	CASSLARRSGALNNQPQHF
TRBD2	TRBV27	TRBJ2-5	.	TGTGCCAGCAGTCTGCCCGGGGGGAGGCCCGGCGGAACCCAGTACTTC	CASSLPGGRPGGTQYF
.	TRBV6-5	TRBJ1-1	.	TGTGCCAGCAGTTACTCGGGACAACTCAACACTGAAGCTTTCTTT	CASSYSGQLNTEAFF
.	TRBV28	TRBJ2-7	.	TGTGCCAGCAGGAACACCTACGAGCAGTACTTC	CASRNTYEQYF
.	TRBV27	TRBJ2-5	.	TGTGCCAGCAGCCGGGCCCGATCAGGGAGGCAGACCCAGTACTTC	CASSRARSGRQTQYF
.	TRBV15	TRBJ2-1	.	TGTGCCACCAGCCCAAATCACCCTGCGGACAACAATGAGCAGTTCTTC	CATSPNHPADNNEQFF
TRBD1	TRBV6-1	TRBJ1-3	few	TGTGCCAGCAGTGAAGGGGGACAGAAAAGAAACACCATATATTTT	CASSEGGQKRNTIYF
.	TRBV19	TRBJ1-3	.	TGTGCCAGTAGTACTCAACTGCAGGGTTCTGGAAACACCATATATTTT	CASSTQLQGSGNTIYF
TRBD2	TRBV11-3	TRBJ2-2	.	TGTGCCAGCAGCTTAGTTACTAGCGGATACACCGGGGAGCTGTTTTTT	CASSLVTSGYTGELFF
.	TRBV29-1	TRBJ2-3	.	TGCAGCGTTACGGCTAGCTCGCACAGCACAGATACGCAGTATTTT	CSVTASSHSTDTQYF
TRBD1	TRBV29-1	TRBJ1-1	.	TGCAGCGTTGCCCACACTGCGAGGACAGGGGCCTACACTGAAGCTTTCTTT	CSVAHTARTGAYTEAFF
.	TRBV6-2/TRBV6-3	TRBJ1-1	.	TGTGCCAGCAGTTACGACTCTGAAGCTTTCTTT	CASSYDSEAFF
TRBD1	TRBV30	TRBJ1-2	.	TGTGCCTCGACGTTGGGACAGCACCACTATGGCTACACCTTC	CASTLGQHHYGYTF
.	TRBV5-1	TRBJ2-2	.	TGCGCCAGCAGCTCCACTCTAGCACCGAACACCGGGGAGCTGTTTTTT	CASSSTLAPNTGELFF
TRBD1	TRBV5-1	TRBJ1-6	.	TGCGCCAGCAGCTTGGCGGGGACAGAAAATTCACCCCTCCACTTT	CASSLAGTENSPLHF
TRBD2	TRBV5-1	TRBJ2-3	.	TGCGCCAGCACCACAACACTAGCGGGGGGCACAGATACGCAGTATTTT	CASTTTLAGGTDTQYF
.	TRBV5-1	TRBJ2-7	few	TGCGCCAGCAACCCGATCGGGAGCACAAGCGAGCAGTACTTC	CASNPIGSTSEQYF
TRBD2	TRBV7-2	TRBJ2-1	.	TGTGCCAGCAGCTGGTTGGGGCTAGCGGGAGGGTCCGAGCAGTTCTTC	CASSWLGLAGGSEQFF
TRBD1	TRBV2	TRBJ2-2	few	TGTGCCAGCAGTGGACAGGGCTTCATCGGGGAGCTGTTTTTT	CASSGQGFIGELFF
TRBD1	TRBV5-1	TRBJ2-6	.	TGCGCCAGCAGCTTATCAGGACAGGCATCTATCTCTGGGGCCAACGTCCTGACTTTC	CASSLSGQASISGANVLTF
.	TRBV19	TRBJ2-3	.	TGTGCCAGTACTAAGCAGGGCCTGAATACGCAGTATTTT	CASTKQGLNTQYF
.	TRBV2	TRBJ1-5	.	TGTGCCAGCAGTCCAGGGCTCAATCAGCCCCAGCATTTT	CASSPGLNQPQHF
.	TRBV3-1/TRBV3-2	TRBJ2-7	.	TGTGCCAGCAGTCACGACCGGGGGGCGAGTTACGAGCAGTACTTC	CASSHDRGASYEQYF
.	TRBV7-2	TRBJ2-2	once	TGTGCCAGCAGCTTAGCGAAGGGGCTAGTCCGGAACACCGGGGAGCTGTTTTTT	CASSLAKGLVRNTGELFF
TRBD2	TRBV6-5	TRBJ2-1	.	TGTGCCAGCATACTAGCGGGGGGGTTGAATGAGCAGTTCTTC	CASILAGGLNEQFF
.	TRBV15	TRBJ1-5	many	TGTGCCACCAGCAGCAGGACTCATCAGCCCCAGCATTTT	CATSSRTHQPQHF